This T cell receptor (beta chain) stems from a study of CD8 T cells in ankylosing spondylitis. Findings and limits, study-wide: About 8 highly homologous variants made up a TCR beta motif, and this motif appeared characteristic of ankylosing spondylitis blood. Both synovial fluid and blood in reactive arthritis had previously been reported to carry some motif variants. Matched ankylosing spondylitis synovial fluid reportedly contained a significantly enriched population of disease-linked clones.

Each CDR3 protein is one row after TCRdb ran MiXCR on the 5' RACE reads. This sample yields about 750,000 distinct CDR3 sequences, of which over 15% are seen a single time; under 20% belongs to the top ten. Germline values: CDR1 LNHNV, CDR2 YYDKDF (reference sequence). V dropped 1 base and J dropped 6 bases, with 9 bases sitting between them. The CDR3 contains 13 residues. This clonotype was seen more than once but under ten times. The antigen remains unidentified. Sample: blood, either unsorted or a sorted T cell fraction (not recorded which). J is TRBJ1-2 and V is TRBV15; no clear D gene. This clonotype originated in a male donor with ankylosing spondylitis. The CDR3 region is CATSRGLEDGYTF. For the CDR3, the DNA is TGTGCCACCAGCAGAGGGCTCGAGGATGGCTACACCTTC. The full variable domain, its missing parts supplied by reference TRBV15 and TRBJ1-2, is DAMVIQNPRYQVTQFGKPVTLSCSQTLNHNVMYWYQQKSSQAPKLLFHYYDKDFNNEADTPDNFQSRRPNTSFCFLDIRSPGLGDTAMYLCATSRGLEDGYTFGSGTRLTVV.